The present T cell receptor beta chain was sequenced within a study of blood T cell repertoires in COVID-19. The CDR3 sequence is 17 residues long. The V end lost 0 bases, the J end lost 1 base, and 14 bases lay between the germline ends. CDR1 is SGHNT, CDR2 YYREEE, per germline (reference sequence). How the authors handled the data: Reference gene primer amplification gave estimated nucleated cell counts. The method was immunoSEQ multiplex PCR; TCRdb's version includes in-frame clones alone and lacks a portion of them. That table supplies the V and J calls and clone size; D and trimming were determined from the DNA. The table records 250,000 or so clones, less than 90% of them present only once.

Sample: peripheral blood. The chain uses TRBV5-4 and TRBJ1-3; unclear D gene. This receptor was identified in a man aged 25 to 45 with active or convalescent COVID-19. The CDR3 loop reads CASSLGGRNPSGNTIYF. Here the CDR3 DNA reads TGTGCCAGCAGCTTGGGCGGCAGAAACCCGTCTGGAAACACCATATATTTT.